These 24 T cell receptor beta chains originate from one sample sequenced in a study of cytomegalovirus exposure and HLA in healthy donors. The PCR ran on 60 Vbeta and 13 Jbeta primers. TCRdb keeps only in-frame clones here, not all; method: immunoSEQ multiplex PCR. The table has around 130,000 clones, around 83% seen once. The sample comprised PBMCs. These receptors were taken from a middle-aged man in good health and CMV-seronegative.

The CDR3 DNA sequence: TGTGCCAGTAGCAAGACGGGGGGCCGGAACACTGAAGCTTTCTTT. The encoded protein is CASSKTGGRNTEAFF. The V gene is TRBV19, the J gene TRBJ1-1; maybe TRBD1 (6 bases). Germline V gives CDR1 LNHDA, CDR2 SQIVND (reference sequence). This CDR3 comprises 15 residues. With 6 bases removed from V and 1 base from J, the gap between germline ends came to 15 bases.

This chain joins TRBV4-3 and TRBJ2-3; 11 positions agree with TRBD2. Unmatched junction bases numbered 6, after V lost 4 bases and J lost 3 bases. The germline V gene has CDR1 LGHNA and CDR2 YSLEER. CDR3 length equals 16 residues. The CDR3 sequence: CASSRITSGGTDTQYF. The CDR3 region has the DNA TGCGCCAGCAGCCGAATTACTAGCGGGGGAACAGATACGCAGTATTTT.

The DNA for the CDR3 is TGTGCCAGCAGCCCGACTAGCGGAAGCACAGATACGCAGTATTTT. This gives the protein CASSPTSGSTDTQYF. The chain employs TRBV5-4 and TRBJ2-3; 9 bases are a match to TRBD2. V was clipped by 4 bases and J by 0 bases; unmatched bases: 3. CDR1 and CDR2 from the germline V gene are SGHNT and YYREEE (reference sequence). This CDR3 is 15 amino acids long.

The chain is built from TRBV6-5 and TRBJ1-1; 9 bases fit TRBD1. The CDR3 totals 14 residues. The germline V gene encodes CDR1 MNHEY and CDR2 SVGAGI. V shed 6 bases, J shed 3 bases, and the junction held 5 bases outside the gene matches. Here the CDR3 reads CASRDRGPDTEAFF. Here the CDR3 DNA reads TGTGCCAGCAGGGACAGGGGTCCCGACACTGAAGCTTTCTTT.

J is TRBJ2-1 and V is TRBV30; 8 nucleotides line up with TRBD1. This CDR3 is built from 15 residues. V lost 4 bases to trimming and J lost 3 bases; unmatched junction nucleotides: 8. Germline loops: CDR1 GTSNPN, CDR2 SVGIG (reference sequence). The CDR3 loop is CAWIITGGVYNEQFF. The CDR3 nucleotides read TGTGCCTGGATTATTACAGGGGGAGTCTACAATGAGCAGTTCTTC.

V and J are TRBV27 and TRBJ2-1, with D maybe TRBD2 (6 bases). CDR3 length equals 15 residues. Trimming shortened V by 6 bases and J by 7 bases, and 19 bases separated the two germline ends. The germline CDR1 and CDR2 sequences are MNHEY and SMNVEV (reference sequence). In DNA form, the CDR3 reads TGTGCCAGCAGACCCGCCCTGGCGGGACGGAATGAGCAGTTCTTC. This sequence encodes CASRPALAGRNEQFF.

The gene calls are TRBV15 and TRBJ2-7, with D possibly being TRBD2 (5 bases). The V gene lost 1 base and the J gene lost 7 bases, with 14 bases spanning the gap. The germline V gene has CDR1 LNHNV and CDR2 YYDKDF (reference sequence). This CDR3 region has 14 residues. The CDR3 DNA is TGTGCCACCAGCAGAGTCGGGCCTTCGGGGGAGCAGTACTTC. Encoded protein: CATSRVGPSGEQYF.

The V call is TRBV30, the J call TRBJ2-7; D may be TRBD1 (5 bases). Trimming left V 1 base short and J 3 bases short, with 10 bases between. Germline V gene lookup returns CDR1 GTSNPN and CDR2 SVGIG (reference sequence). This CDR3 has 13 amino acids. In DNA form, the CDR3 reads TGTGCCTGGAGTGCCAGGGATAACTACGAGCAGTACTTC. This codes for CAWSARDNYEQYF.

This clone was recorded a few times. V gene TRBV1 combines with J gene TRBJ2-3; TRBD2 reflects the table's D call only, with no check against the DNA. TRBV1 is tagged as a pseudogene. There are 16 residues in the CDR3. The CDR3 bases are TGCACCAGCAGCCAAGATAAACCCGAAGAGGCAGATACGCAGTATTTT. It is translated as CTSSQDKPEEADTQYF.

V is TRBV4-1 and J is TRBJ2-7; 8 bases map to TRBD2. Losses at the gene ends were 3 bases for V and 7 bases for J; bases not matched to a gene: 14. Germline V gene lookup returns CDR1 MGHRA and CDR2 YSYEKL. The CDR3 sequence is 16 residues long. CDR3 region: CASSHYLGREGVEQYF. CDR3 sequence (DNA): TGCGCCAGCAGCCACTACCTGGGACGGGAGGGGGTGGAGCAGTACTTC.

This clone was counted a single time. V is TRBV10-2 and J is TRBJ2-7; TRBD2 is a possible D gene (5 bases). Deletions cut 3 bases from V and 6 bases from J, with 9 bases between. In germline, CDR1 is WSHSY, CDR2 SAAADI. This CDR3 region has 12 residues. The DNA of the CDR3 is TGCGCCAGCAGTGACGACTACTTCGAGCAGTACTTC. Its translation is CASSDDYFEQYF.

DNA of the CDR3: TGTGCCGCGCGGGGCTCCTATAATTCACCCCTCCACTTT. It yields the protein CAARGSYNSPLHF. The rearrangement uses TRBV30 and TRBJ1-6; D is undetermined. The CDR3 extends over 13 amino acids. Germline V gene data show CDR1 as GTSNPN and CDR2 as SVGIG (reference sequence). Trimming removed 8 bases from V and 0 bases from J, with 8 bases in between.

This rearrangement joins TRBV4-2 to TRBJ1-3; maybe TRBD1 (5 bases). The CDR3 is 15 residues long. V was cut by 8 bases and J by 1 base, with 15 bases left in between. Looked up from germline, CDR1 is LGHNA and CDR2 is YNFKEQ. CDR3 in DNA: TGTGCCAGCTCAACACAGGTTCAGTCTGGAAACACCATATATTTT. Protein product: CASSTQVQSGNTIYF.

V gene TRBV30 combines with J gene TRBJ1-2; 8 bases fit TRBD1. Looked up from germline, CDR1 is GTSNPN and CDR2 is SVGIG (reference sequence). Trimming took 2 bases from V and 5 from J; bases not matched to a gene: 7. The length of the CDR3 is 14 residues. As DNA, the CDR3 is TGTGCCTGGAGTCCCGGGACAGGCCTATATGGCTACACCTTC. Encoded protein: CAWSPGTGLYGYTF.

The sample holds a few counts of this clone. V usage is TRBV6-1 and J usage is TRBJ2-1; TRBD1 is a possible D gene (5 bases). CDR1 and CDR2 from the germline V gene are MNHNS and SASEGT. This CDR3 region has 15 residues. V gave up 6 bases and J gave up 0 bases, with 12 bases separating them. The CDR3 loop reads CASSAQGLSYNEQFF. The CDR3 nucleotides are TGTGCCAGCAGCGCTCAGGGCCTCTCCTACAATGAGCAGTTCTTC.

CDR3 loop: CASSSGSAGPDTQYF. The CDR3 nucleotides read TGTGCCAGCAGCTCAGGTAGCGCTGGCCCAGATACGCAGTATTTT. The chain couples TRBV9 to TRBJ2-3; possible D gene TRBD2, 5 bases. CDR3 length: 15 residues. Trimming removed 4 bases at V and 4 bases at J, with 16 bases between. The germline CDR1 and CDR2 sequences are SGDLS and YYNGEE.

The CDR3 spells CASSKTGVGEKLFF. CDR3 DNA: TGTGCCAGTAGTAAGACAGGGGTAGGTGAAAAACTGTTTTTT. The V call is TRBV19, the J call TRBJ1-4; 8 positions match TRBD1. The CDR3 has 14 residues. The V and J ends lost 4 bases and 7 bases, in that order; junction bases with no gene match: 5. The V gene's germline CDR1 is LNHDA and CDR2 SQIVND (reference sequence). Full variable domain (missing parts from reference TRBV19 and TRBJ1-4): DGGITQSPKYLFRKEGQNVTLSCEQNLNHDAMYWYRQDPGQGLRLIYYSQIVNDFQKGDIAEGYSVSREKKESFPLTVTSAQKNPTAFYLCASSKTGVGEKLFFGSGTQLSVL.

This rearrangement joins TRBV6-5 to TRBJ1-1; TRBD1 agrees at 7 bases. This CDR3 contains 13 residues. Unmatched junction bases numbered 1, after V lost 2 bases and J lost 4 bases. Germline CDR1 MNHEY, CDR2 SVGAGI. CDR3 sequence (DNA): TGTGCCAGCAGTTACGGACAGGTCACTGAAGCTTTCTTT. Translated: CASSYGQVTEAFF.

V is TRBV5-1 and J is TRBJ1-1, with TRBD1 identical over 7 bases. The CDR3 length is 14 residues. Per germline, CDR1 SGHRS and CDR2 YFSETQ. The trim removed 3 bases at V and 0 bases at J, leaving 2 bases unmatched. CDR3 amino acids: CASSSQGMNTEAFF. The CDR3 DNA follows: TGCGCCAGCAGCTCACAGGGGATGAACACTGAAGCTTTCTTT.

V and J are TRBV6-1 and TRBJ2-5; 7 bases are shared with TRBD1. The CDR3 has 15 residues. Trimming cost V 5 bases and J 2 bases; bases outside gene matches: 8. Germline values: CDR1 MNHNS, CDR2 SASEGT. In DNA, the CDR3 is TGTGCCAGCAGTCCGACGGTACAGGGGCAAGAGACCCAGTACTTC. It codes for CASSPTVQGQETQYF.

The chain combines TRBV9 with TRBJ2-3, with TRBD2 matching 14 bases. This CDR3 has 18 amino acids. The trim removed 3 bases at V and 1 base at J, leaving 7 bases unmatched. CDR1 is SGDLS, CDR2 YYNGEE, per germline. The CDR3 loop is CASSARTSGGRGTDTQYF. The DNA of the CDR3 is TGTGCCAGCAGCGCACGGACTAGCGGGGGGCGCGGCACAGATACGCAGTATTTT.

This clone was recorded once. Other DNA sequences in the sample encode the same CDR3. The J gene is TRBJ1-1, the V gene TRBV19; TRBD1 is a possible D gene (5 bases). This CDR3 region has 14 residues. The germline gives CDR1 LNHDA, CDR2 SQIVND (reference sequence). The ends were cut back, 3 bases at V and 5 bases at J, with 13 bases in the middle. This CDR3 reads CASSIRQGGTEAFF. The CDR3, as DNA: TGTGCCAGTAGTATTCGGCAGGGAGGGACTGAAGCTTTCTTT.

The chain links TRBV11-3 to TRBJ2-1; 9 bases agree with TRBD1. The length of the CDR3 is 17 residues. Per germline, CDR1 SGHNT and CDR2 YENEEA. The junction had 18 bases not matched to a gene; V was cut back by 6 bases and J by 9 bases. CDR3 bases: TGTGCCAGCAGGCTTACAGGGGGCGGGTTGACTACAAGTGAGCAGTTCTTC. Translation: CASRLTGGGLTTSEQFF.

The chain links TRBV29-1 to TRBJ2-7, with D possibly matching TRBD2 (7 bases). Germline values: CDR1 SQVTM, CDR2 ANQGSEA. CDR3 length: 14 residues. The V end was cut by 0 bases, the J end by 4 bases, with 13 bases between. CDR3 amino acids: CSVEESGRGYEQYF. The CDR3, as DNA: TGCAGCGTTGAAGAATCGGGGAGGGGGTACGAGCAGTACTTC.